Only one count was recorded for the clone carrying this T cell receptor (beta chain). Its antigen is still unknown. The PCR had 60 Vbeta and 13 Jbeta primers. The assay was immunoSEQ multiplex PCR, and TCRdb's table has in-frame clones only and misses some. Found here are 180,000 or so clones, more than 60% of them singletons; the top ten hold around 8%. The entry originates in a study of cytomegalovirus exposure and HLA in healthy donors. Unmatched junction bases numbered 14, after V lost 10 bases and J lost 6 bases. Per germline, CDR1 MNHEY and CDR2 SMNVEV (reference sequence). This CDR3 is 14 amino acids long. Whole-study results and caveats: TCR beta V- and J-gene trimming, according to a later analysis, was linked to a missense DCLRE1C variant. Sequencing likely caused a cluster of highly shared sequence variants.

Sample: PBMCs. This clonotype was obtained from a woman aged 40 to 50 in good health and CMV-seropositive. This chain connects TRBV27 to TRBJ2-7; 8 bases are shared with TRBD1. The CDR3 loop reads CATNSGTGPFEQYF. In DNA, the CDR3 is TGTGCCACTAACTCCGGGACAGGTCCCTTCGAGCAGTACTTC.